This TCR beta chain was sequenced for a study of spatial heterogeneity in lung cancer. TCRdb recomputed calls from the 5' RACE reads with MiXCR, one row per CDR3 protein. The table includes 40,000 to 45,000 distinct CDR3 sequences, 12% to 15% detected once. This clonotype was found many times. The CDR3 covers 15 residues. V lost 5 bases to trimming and J lost 4 bases, with 18 bases between them. Documented time point: sample taken at primary tumor resection. The donor group consisted of 55 to 85 patients who had untreated, early-stage non-small cell lung cancer. The sequencing here drew on PBMCs, taken at surgery. The sequence was obtained from a male donor with early-stage non-small cell lung cancer. The chain combines TRBV12-3 or TRBV12-4 with TRBJ2-7; D might be TRBD2 (6 bases). As DNA, the CDR3 is TGTGCCAGCAGTAGGTCCGGGAGCCGGGGGTACGAGCAGTACTTC. It codes for CASSRSGSRGYEQYF.